This entry features one TCR beta chain sequence. These data come from a study of blood T cell repertoires in COVID-19. Study-level information: Sites in the United States, Italy and Spain provided acute and convalescent COVID-19 samples. In each case, the material was cDNA or gDNA derived from T cells, B-cell-depleted T cells, or PBMCs.

Germline lookup yields CDR1 SEHNR and CDR2 FQNEAQ (reference sequence). Deletions cut 7 bases from V and 2 bases from J, with 18 bases between. The CDR3 has 15 amino acids. In the original processing: Estimation of nucleated cell counts relied on the amplification of reference gene primers. Assay used: immunoSEQ multiplex PCR; TCRdb lists only in-frame clones, some missing. That table furnishes V, J and clone size, whereas the DNA furnished D and trimming. The data show some 270,000 clones, roughly 89% seen once. The chain links TRBV7-9 to TRBJ2-7, with D perhaps matching TRBD1 (6 bases). The receptor's source is a woman aged 40-49 years who had recovered from COVID-19. The specimen sequenced was peripheral blood. CDR3 sequence (DNA): TGTGCCAGCACCGAGGGGGTCCGGACCCCCTACGAGCAGTACTTC. Residues: CASTEGVRTPYEQYF.